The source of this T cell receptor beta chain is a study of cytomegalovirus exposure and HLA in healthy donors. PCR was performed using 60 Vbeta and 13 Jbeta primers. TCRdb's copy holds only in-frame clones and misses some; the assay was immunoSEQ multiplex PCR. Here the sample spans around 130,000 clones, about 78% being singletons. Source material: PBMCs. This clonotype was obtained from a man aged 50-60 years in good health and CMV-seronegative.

CDR3 in DNA: TGTGCCAGCAGTGAAGAACTGGGGCGCGCCTACGAGCAGTACTTC. This translates into CASSEELGRAYEQYF. This chain uses TRBV6-1 with TRBJ2-7; D perhaps matches TRBD1 (5 bases). The germline CDR1 and CDR2 sequences are MNHNS and SASEGT. This CDR3 contains 15 residues. The V and J ends lost 1 base and 2 bases respectively, with 12 bases between them.